This entry features one T cell receptor beta chain sequence. Its matching antigen is unknown. CDR3 size: 18 residues. The germline V and J ends were trimmed by 6 bases and 4 bases, with 28 bases remaining between them. In germline, CDR1 is MNHGY, CDR2 SAAAGT. Sequencing used immunoSEQ multiplex PCR; TCRdb keeps in-frame clones, though not all of them. This repertoire shows approximately 30,000 clones, 70% to 80% found once; its top ten account for nearly 3.5%. The data belong to a study of T cells in narcolepsy. Turning to the study itself: Donors had narcolepsy type 1 or type 2, or were healthy controls.

Study results and caveats: Healthy controls reportedly lacked the autoreactive clonotypes serially found in patients' blood. Autoreactive HCRT-specific and TRIB2-specific clonotypes were marked in same-patient CSF-versus-blood CD4+ comparisons.

The chain recombines TRBV6-8 with TRBJ2-7; TRBD2 might be the D (5 bases). The receptor comes from a human donor with narcolepsy. Sequenced input: CD45RA- memory CD4+ T cells from PBMCs. CDR3 coding DNA: TGTGCCAGCAGCCACCGGGATAGGGCCAAAATCCGAAATTACGAGCAGTACTTC. This gives the protein CASSHRDRAKIRNYEQYF.